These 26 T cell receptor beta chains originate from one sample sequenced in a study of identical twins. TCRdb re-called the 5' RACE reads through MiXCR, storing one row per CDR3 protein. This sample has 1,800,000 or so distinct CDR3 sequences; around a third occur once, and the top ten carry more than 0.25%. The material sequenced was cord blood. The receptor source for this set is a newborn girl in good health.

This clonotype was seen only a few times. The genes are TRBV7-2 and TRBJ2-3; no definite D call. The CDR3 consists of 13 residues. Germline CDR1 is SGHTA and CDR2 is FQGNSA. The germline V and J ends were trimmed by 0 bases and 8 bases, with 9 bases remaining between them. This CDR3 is CASSLAEATTQYF. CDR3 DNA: TGTGCCAGCAGCTTAGCCGAGGCAACTACGCAGTATTTT.

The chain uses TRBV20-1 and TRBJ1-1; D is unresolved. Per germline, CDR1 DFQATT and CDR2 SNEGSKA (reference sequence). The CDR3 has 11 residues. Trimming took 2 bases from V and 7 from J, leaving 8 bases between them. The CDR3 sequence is CSARRRIEAFF. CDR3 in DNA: TGCAGTGCTAGAAGACGGATTGAAGCTTTCTTT.

CDR3 DNA sequence: TGTGCCAGCAGTCCCCCCGGTTCCCTCACAGATACGCAGTATTTT. Protein product: CASSPPGSLTDTQYF. This chain connects TRBV6-6 to TRBJ2-3, with D unresolved. The CDR3 has 15 residues. V lost 5 bases and J 2 bases, leaving 14 bases between the germline ends. Germline CDR1 is MNHNY and CDR2 is SVGAGI (reference sequence).

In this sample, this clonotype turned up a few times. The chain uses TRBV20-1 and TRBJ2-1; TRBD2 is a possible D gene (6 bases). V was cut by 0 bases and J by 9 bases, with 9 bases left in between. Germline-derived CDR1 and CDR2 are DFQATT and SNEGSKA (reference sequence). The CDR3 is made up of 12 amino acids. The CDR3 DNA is TGCAGTGCTAGAGATAATAGCGGTGAGCAGTTCTTC. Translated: CSARDNSGEQFF.

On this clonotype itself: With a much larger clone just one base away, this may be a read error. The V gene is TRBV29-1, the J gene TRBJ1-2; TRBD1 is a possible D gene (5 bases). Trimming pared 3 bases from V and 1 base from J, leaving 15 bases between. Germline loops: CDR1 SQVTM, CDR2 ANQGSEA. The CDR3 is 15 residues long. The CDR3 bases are TGCAGCGTTGACGCTCGGGGGGACTATAACTATGGCTACACCTTC. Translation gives CSVDARGDYNYGYTF.

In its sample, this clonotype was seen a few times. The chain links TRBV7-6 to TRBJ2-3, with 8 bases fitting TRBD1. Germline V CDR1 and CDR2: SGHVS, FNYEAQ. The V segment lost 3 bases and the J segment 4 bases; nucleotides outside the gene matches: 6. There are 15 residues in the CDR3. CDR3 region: CASSFYRGNADTQYF. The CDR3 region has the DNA TGTGCCAGCAGCTTTTACAGGGGGAACGCAGATACGCAGTATTTT.

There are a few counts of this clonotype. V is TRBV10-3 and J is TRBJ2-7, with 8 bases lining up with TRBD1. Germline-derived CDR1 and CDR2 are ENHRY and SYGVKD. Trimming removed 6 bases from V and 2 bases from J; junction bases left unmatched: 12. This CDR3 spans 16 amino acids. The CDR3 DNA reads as TGTGCCATCAGCAAAAACAGGGGGGAAGGGCCCTACGAGCAGTACTTC. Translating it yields CAISKNRGEGPYEQYF.

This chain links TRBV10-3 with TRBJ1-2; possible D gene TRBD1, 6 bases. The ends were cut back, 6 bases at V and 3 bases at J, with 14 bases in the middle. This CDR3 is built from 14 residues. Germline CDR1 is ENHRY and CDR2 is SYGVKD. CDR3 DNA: TGTGCCATCAGGGGTCAGGGGCCCTACTATGGCTACACCTTC. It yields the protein CAIRGQGPYYGYTF.

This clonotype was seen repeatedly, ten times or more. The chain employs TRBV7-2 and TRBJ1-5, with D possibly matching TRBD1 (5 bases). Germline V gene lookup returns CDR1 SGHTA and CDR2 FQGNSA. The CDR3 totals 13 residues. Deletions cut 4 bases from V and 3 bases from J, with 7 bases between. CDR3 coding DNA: TGTGCCAGCAGCTCAGGGCCCAATCAGCCCCAGCATTTT. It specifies CASSSGPNQPQHF.

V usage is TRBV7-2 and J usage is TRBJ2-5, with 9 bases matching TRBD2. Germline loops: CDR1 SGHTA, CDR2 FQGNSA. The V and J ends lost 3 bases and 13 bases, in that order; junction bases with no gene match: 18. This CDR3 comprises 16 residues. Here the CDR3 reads CASSLVAGVGRGDRYF. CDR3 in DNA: TGTGCCAGCAGCTTGGTAGCGGGAGTGGGGAGAGGTGACCGGTACTTC.

CDR3 residues: CASSYSANRVSETQYF. The CDR3 bases are TGTGCCAGCAGTTACTCAGCCAACAGGGTCAGCGAGACCCAGTACTTC. The chain employs TRBV6-5 and TRBJ2-5; possible D gene TRBD1, 6 bases. This CDR3 has 16 residues. Germline V gene sequence: CDR1 MNHEY, CDR2 SVGAGI. Trimming cost V 0 bases and J 5 bases, with 16 bases left between them.

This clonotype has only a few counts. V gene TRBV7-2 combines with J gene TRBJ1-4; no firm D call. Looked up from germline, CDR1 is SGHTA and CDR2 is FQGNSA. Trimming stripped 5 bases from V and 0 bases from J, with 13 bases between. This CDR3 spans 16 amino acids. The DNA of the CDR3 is TGTGCCAGCAGCCGATATCTCGGGGCAACTAATGAAAAACTGTTTTTT. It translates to CASSRYLGATNEKLFF. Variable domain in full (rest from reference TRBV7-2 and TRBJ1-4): GAGVSQSPSNKVTEKGKDVELRCDPISGHTALYWYRQSLGQGLEFLIYFQGNSAPDKSGLPSDRFSAERTGGSVSTLTIQRTQQEDSAVYLCASSRYLGATNEKLFFGSGTQLSVL.

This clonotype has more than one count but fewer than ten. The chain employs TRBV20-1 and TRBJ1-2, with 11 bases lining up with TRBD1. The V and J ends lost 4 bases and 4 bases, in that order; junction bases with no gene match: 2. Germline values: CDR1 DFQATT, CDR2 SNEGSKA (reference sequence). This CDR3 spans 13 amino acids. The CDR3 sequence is CSATDRGPYGYTF. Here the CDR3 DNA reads TGCAGTGCTACGGACAGGGGGCCCTATGGCTACACCTTC.

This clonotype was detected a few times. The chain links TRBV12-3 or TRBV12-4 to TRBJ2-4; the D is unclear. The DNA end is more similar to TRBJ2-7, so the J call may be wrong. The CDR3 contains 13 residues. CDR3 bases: TGTGCCAGCACCACAATGCGCAGCTACGAGCAGTACTTC. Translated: CASTTMRSYEQYF.

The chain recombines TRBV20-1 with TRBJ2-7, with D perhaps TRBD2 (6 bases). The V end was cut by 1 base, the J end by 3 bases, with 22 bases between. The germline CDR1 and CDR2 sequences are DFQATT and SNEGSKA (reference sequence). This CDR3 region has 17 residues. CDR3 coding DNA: TGCAGTGCTAGAGTACTAGCCGGGGCTGGGCGGAACTACGAGCAGTACTTC. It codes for CSARVLAGAGRNYEQYF.

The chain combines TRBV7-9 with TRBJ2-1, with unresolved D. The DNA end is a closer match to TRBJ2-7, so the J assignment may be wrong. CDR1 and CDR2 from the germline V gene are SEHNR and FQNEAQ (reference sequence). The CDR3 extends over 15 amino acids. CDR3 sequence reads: CARIPLGSSYNEQYF. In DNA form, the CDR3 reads TGTGCCAGGATCCCCCTGGGCAGTTCCTACAATGAGCAGTACTTC.

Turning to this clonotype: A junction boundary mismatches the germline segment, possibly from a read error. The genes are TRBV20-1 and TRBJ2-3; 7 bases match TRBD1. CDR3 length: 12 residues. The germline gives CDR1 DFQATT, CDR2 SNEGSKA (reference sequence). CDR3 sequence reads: CSGRQGQDTQYF. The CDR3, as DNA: TGCAGTGGTAGACAGGGTCAGGATACGCAGTATTTT.

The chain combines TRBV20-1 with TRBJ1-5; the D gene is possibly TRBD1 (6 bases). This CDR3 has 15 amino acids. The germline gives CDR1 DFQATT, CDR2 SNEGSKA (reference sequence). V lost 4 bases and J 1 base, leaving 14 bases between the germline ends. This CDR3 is CSANPRTVSNQPQHF. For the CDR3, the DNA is TGCAGTGCTAATCCCCGGACAGTGAGCAATCAGCCCCAGCATTTT.

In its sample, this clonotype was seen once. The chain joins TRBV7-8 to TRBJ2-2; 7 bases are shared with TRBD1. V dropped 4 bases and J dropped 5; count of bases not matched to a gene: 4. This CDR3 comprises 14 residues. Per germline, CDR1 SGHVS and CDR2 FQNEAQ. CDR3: CASSSTGPTGELFF. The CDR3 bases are TGTGCCAGCAGCTCGACAGGGCCGACCGGGGAGCTGTTTTTT.

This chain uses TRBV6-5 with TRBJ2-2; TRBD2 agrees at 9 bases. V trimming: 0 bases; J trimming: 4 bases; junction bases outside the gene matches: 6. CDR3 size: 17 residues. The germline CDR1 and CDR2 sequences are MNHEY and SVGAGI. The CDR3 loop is CASSYSRLAGRTGELFF. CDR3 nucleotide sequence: TGTGCCAGCAGTTACTCGAGGCTAGCGGGACGCACCGGGGAGCTGTTTTTT.

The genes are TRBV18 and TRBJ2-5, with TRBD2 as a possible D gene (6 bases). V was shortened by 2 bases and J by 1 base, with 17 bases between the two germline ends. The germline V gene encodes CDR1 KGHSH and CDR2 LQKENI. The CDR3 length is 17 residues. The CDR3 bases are TGTGCCAGCTCACCAACGCCTATCCGGGACTCCCAAGAGACCCAGTACTTC. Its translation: CASSPTPIRDSQETQYF.

The CDR3 is CASSLSRRIYYGYTF. In DNA form, the CDR3 reads TGTGCCAGCAGCTTAAGCCGGCGGATCTACTATGGCTACACCTTC. V usage is TRBV7-9 and J usage is TRBJ1-2; D gene unclear. This CDR3 has 15 residues. V was trimmed by 2 bases and J by 3 bases, leaving 13 bases between them. Germline V gene lookup returns CDR1 SEHNR and CDR2 FQNEAQ (reference sequence).

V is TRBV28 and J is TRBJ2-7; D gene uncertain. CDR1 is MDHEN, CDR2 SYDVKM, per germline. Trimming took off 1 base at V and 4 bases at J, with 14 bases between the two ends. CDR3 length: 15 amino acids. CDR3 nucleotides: TGTGCCAGCAGTTTATCGTTGGCCGGTCGGTACGAGCAGTACTTC. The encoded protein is CASSLSLAGRYEQYF.

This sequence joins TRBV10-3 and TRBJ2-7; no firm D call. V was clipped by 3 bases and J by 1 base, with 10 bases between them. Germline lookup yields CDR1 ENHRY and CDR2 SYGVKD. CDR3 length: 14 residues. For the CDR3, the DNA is TGTGCCATCAGTGATGGAAAAGGGTCCTACGAGCAGTACTTC. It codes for CAISDGKGSYEQYF.

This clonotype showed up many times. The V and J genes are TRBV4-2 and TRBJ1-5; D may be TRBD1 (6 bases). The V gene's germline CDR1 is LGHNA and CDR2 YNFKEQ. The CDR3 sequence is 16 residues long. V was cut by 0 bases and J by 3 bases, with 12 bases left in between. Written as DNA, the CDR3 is TGTGCCAGCAGCCAAGATAGGACAGTTCCCAATCAGCCCCAGCATTTT. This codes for CASSQDRTVPNQPQHF.

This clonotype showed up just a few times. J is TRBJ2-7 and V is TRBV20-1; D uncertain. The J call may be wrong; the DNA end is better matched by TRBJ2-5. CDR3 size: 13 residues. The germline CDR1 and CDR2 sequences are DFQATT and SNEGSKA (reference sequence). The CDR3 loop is CSARGLLRETQYF. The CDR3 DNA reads TGCAGTGCTAGAGGTCTCCTCAGGGAGACCCAGTACTTC.